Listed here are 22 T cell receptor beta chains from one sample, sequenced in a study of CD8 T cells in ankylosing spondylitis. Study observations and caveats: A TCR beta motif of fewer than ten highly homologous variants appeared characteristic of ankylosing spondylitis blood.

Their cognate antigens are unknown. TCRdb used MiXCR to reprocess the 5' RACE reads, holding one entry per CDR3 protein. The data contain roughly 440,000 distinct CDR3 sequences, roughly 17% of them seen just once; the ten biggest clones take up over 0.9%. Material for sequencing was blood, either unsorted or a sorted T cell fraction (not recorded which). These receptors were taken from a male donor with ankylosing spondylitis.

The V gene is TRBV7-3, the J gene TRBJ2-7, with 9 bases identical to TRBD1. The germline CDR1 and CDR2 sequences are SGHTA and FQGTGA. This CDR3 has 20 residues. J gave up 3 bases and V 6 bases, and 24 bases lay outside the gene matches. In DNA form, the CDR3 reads TGTGCCAGCAGTTTTCCGGAGGACAGGGGCCGCTCCGTCTACTACTACGAGCAGTACTTC. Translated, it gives CASSFPEDRGRSVYYYEQYF.

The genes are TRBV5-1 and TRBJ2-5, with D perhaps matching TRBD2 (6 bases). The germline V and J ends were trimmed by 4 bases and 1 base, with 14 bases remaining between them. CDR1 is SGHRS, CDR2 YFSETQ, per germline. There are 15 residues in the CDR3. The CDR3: CASSLLEGTQETQYF. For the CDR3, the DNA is TGCGCCAGCAGCCTCCTGGAGGGGACCCAAGAGACCCAGTACTTC.

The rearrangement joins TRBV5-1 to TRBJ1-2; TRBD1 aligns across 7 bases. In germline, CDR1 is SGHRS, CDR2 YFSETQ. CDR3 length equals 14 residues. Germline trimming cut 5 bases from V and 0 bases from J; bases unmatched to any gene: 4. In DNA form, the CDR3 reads TGCGCCAGCAGGATACAGGGGACTAACTATGGCTACACCTTC. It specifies CASRIQGTNYGYTF.

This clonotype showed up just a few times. The CDR3 spells CASSQDGRSYEQYF. The CDR3 bases are TGTGCCAGCAGCCAAGACGGCAGATCCTACGAGCAGTACTTC. This chain uses TRBV4-2 with TRBJ2-7; no clear D gene. Trimming stripped 0 bases from V and 1 base from J, with 7 bases between. This CDR3 contains 14 residues. CDR1 LGHNA and CDR2 YNFKEQ come from the germline V gene.

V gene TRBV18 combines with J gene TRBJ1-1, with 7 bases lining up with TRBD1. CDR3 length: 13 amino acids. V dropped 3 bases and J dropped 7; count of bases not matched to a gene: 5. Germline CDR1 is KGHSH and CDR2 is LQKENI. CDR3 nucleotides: TGTGCCAGCTCACCCAATGGACAGGATGAAGCTTTCTTT. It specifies CASSPNGQDEAFF.

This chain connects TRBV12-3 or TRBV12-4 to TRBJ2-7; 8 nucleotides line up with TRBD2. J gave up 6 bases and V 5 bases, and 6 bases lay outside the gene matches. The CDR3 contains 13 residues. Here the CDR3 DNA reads TGTGCCAGCAGTGTGCGGGGGGCGGGCGAGCAGTACTTC. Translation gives CASSVRGAGEQYF.

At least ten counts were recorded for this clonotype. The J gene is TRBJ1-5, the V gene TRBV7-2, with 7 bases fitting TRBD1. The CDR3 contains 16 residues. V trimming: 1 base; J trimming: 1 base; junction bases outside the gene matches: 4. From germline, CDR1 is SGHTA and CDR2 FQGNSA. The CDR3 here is CASSLGGGPSNQPQHF. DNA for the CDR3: TGTGCCAGCAGCTTAGGAGGGGGCCCGAGCAATCAGCCCCAGCATTTT.

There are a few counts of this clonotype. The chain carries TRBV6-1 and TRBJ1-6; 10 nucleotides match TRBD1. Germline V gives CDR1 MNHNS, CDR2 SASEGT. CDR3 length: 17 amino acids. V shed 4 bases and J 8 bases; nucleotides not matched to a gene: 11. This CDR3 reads CASSAPPGQGKDSPLHF. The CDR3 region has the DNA TGTGCCAGCAGTGCCCCCCCGGGACAGGGGAAGGATTCACCCCTCCACTTT.

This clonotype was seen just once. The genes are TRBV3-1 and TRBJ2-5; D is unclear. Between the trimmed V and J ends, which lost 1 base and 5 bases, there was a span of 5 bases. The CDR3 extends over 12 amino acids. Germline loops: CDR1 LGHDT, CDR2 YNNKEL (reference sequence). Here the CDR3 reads CASSQVFETQYF. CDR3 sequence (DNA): TGTGCCAGCAGCCAAGTCTTCGAGACCCAGTACTTC.

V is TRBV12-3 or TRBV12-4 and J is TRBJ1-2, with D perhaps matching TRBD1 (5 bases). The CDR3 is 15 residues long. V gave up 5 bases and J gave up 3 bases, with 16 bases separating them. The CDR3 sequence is CASSPGGWGYYGYTF. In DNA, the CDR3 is TGTGCCAGCAGTCCGGGGGGTTGGGGTTACTATGGCTACACCTTC.

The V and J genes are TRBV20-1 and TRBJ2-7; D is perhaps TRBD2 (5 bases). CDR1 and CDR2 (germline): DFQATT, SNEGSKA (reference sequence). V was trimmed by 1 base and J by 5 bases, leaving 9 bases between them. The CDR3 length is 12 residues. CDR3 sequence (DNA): TGCAGTGCTAGAGGGGAGTTCCACGAGCAGTACTTC. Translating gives CSARGEFHEQYF.

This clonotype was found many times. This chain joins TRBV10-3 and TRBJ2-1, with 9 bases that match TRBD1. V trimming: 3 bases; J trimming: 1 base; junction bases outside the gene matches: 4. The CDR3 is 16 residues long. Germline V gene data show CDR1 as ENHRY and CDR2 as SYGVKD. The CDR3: CAISDTGTGSYNEQFF. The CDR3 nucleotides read TGTGCCATCAGTGATACTGGGACAGGGTCCTACAATGAGCAGTTCTTC.

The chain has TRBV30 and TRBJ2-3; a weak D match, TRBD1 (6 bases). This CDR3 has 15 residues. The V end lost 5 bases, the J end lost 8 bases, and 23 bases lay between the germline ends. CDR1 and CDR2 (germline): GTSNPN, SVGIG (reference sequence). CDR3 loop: CAWGPLRGKTSTQYF. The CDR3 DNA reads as TGTGCCTGGGGCCCCCTGAGGGGGAAAACGAGTACGCAGTATTTT.

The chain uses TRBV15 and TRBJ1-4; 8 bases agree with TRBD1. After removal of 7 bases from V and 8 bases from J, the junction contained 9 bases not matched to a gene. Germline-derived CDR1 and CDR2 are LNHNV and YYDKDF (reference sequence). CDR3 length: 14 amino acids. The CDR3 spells CATIQDRVGEKLFF. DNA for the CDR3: TGTGCCACCATACAGGACAGGGTTGGCGAAAAACTGTTTTTT.

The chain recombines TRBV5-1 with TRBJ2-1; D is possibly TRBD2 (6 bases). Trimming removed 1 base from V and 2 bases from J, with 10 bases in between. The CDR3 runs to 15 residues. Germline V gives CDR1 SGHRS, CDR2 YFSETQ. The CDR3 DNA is TGCGCCAGCAGCTTGACGGCGGGGACCTACAATGAGCAGTTCTTC. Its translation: CASSLTAGTYNEQFF.

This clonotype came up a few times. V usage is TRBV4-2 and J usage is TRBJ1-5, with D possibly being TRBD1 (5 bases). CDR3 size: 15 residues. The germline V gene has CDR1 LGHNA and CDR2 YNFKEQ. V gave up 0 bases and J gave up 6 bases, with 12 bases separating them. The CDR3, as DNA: TGTGCCAGCAGCCAAGATGGGGGTGAGGGTCAGCCCCAGCATTTT. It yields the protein CASSQDGGEGQPQHF.

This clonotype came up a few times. The CDR3 DNA reads TGCGCCAGCAGCTTGGAAGCAGGGGCCAACACAGATACGCAGTATTTT. Translating gives CASSLEAGANTDTQYF. The chain carries TRBV5-1 and TRBJ2-3; D is possibly TRBD1 (6 bases). In germline, CDR1 is SGHRS, CDR2 YFSETQ. The CDR3 is made up of 16 amino acids. Trimming took off 0 bases at V and 2 bases at J, with 13 bases between the two ends.

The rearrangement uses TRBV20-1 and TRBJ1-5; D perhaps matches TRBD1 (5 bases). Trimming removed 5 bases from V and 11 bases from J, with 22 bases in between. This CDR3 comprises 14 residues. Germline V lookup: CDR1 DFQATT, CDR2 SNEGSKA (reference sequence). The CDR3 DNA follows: TGCAGTGCTCCTGGGGCCCCGAGCTGGGAGTCCCAGCATTTT. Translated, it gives CSAPGAPSWESQHF.

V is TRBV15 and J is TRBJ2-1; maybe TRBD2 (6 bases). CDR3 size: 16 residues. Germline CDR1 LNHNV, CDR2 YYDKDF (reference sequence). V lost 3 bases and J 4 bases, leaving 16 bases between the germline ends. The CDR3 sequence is CATSSPGTQKYNEQFF. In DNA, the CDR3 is TGTGCCACCAGCAGCCCCGGGACTCAAAAATACAATGAGCAGTTCTTC.

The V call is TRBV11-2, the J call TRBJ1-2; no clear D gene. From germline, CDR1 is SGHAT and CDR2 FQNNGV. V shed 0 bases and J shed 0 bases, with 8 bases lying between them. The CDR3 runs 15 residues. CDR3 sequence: CASSLDRKANYGYTF. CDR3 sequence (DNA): TGTGCCAGCAGCTTAGACAGGAAAGCTAACTATGGCTACACCTTC. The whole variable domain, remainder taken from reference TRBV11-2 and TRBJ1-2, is EAGVAQSPRYKIIEKRQSVAFWCNPISGHATLYWYQQILGQGPKLLIQFQNNGVVDDSQLPKDRFSAERLKGVDSTLKIQPAKLEDSAVYLCASSLDRKANYGYTFGSGTRLTVV.

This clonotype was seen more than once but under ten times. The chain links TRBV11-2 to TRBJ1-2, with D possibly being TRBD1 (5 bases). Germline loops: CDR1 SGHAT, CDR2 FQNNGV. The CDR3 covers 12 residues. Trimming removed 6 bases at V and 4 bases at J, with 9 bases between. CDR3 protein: CASSMTAYGYTF. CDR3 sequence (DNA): TGTGCCAGCAGTATGACAGCCTATGGCTACACCTTC.

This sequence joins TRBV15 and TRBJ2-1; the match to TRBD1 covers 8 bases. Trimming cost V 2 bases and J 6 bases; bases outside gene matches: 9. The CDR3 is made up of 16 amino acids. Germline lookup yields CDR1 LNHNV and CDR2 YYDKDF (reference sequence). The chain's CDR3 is CATSRPGQAVLNEQFF. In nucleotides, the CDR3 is TGTGCCACCAGCAGACCGGGACAGGCCGTTCTCAATGAGCAGTTCTTC.